This T cell receptor beta chain was sequenced during a study of blood T cell repertoires in COVID-19. Study at large: COVID-19 samples, acute and convalescent, were from the United States, Italy and Spain. The cDNA or gDNA used as material had been derived from T cells, B-cell-depleted T cells, or PBMCs.

In the study's own analysis: Amplification from reference gene primers served as the basis for estimated nucleated cell counts. Generated by immunoSEQ multiplex PCR, the TCRdb table keeps only in-frame clones and is missing some. That table gives V, J and clone size, and the DNA gave D and trimming. The sample shows 90,000 to 120,000 clones, 90% to 95% of them seen only once. V was trimmed by 10 bases and J by 8 bases, leaving 20 bases between them. This CDR3 region has 13 residues. Germline V gene sequence: CDR1 ENHRY, CDR2 SYGVKD. J is TRBJ1-2 and V is TRBV10-3, with D possibly TRBD1 on 6 matching bases. This TCR came from a woman younger than 45 with acute or convalescent COVID-19. Sequenced sample: peripheral blood. The CDR3 region is CATNEGDPGGYTF. CDR3 DNA: TGTGCCACCAACGAGGGGGATCCCGGAGGCTACACCTTC.